Presented here are 29 T cell receptor beta chains from one specimen sequenced in a study of circulating tumor DNA in untreated peripheral T-cell lymphoma. The assay was immunoSEQ multiplex PCR, and TCRdb's table has in-frame clones only and misses some. The repertoire holds roughly 10,000 clones, with about 75% as singletons. Source material: tumor tissue. The receptors were sampled from a human donor with peripheral T-cell lymphoma.

The chain has TRBV6-8 and TRBJ1-5; possibly TRBD1 for D (5 bases). Trimming left V 6 bases short and J 7 bases short, with 19 bases between. The length of the CDR3 is 15 residues. CDR1 MNHGY and CDR2 SAAAGT come from the germline V gene. Here the CDR3 reads CASSKEGKGVQPQHF. The CDR3, as DNA: TGTGCCAGCAGCAAAGAGGGGAAGGGCGTCCAGCCCCAGCATTTT.

This chain links TRBV4-1 with TRBJ2-1; D not certain. Germline lookup yields CDR1 MGHRA and CDR2 YSYEKL. V was cut by 0 bases and J by 4 bases, with 10 bases left in between. The CDR3 totals 15 residues. For the CDR3, the DNA is TGCGCCAGCAGCCAAGACGGCAGAGTATACAATGAGCAGTTCTTC. This codes for CASSQDGRVYNEQFF.

The gene calls are TRBV22-1 and TRBJ2-3; the D segment call TRBD2 is taken from the table without a DNA check. TRBV22-1 is a recognized pseudogene. The length of the CDR3 is 17 residues. The CDR3 loop is CASSLNWEPRGTDTQYF. DNA of the CDR3: TGTGCCAGCAGTTTAAATTGGGAGCCGAGGGGCACAGATACGCAGTATTTT.

This chain uses TRBV28 with TRBJ2-1; possibly TRBD1 or TRBD2 for D (5 bases each). The CDR3 spans 18 residues. The V and J ends lost 2 bases and 0 bases respectively, with 17 bases between them. The germline V gene has CDR1 MDHEN and CDR2 SYDVKM. CDR3 DNA: TGTGCCAGCAGTTTAATATCCTGGGGGTTGGGCTCCTACAATGAGCAGTTCTTC. Protein sequence: CASSLISWGLGSYNEQFF.

The V call is TRBV6-8, the J call TRBJ2-5; D is uncertain. The CDR3 is 14 residues long. The V gene lost 6 bases and the J gene lost 2 bases, with 13 bases spanning the gap. CDR1 and CDR2 from the germline V gene are MNHGY and SAAAGT. DNA for the CDR3: TGTGCCAGCAGGTTGGGTCAAATTCAAGAGACCCAGTACTTC. This translates into CASRLGQIQETQYF.

The CDR3 nucleotides are TGCGCCAGCAGCCAAGTAAGGGACGCAGGGATCCCTGGAAACACCATATATTTT. Its translation: CASSQVRDAGIPGNTIYF. The chain is built from TRBV1 and TRBJ1-3. TRBV1 is a listed pseudogene. The CDR3 runs to 18 residues.

The gene calls are TRBV28 and TRBJ1-2; the D is unclear. Trimming removed 3 bases at V and 1 base at J, with 12 bases between. The CDR3 has 15 amino acids. Germline assignment: CDR1 MDHEN and CDR2 SYDVKM. This CDR3 reads CASSFPEAFNYGYTF. CDR3 nucleotide sequence: TGTGCCAGCAGTTTCCCGGAGGCCTTTAACTATGGCTACACCTTC.

This chain links TRBV19 with TRBJ1-5; D is ambiguous. The CDR3 loop spans 12 amino acids. Between the trimmed V and J ends, which lost 7 bases and 4 bases, there was a span of 8 bases. In germline, CDR1 is LNHDA, CDR2 SQIVND (reference sequence). CDR3 protein: CASKMGNQPQHF. In DNA, the CDR3 is TGTGCCAGTAAAATGGGGAATCAGCCCCAGCATTTT.

CDR3 nucleotides: TGTGCCAGCGCCATTTTAGCCAAAAACATTCAGTACTTC. It encodes CASAILAKNIQYF. The rearrangement links TRBV6-8 to TRBJ2-4; D unresolved. This CDR3 has 13 amino acids. Trimming removed 8 bases from V and 0 bases from J, with 8 bases in between. Germline values: CDR1 MNHGY, CDR2 SAAAGT.

CDR3 loop: CASSPPGEFNQPQHF. CDR3 in DNA: TGTGCCAGCTCACCTCCGGGAGAATTCAATCAGCCCCAGCATTTT. The chain recombines TRBV18 with TRBJ1-5; D is uncertain. Trimming pared 3 bases from V and 3 bases from J, leaving 12 bases between. Germline values: CDR1 KGHSH, CDR2 LQKENI. The CDR3 has 15 residues. Supplemented by reference TRBV18 and TRBJ1-5, the full variable domain reads NAGVMQNPRHLVRRRGQEARLRCSPMKGHSHVYWYRQLPEEGLKFMVYLQKENIIDESGMPKERFSAEFPKEGPSILRIQQVVRGDSAAYFCASSPPGEFNQPQHFGDGTRLSIL.

The V gene is TRBV11-3, the J gene TRBJ2-2, with 9 bases fitting TRBD1. V lost 5 bases, J lost 0 bases, and 10 bases stayed unmatched. Germline CDR1 is SGHNT and CDR2 is YENEEA. This CDR3 region has 18 residues. CDR3 loop: CASSQAPGQGTNTGELFF. CDR3 DNA: TGTGCCAGCAGCCAAGCCCCGGGACAGGGCACGAACACCGGGGAGCTGTTTTTT. The entire variable domain, with the rest obtained from reference TRBV11-3 and TRBJ2-2, is as follows: EAGVVQSPRYKIIEKKQPVAFWCNPISGHNTLYWYLQNLGQGPELLIRYENEEAVDDSQLPKDRFSAERLKGVDSTLKIQPAELGDSAVYLCASSQAPGQGTNTGELFFGEGSRLTVL.

The gene calls are TRBV9 and TRBJ2-2, with D tentatively TRBD2 (7 bases). V dropped 6 bases and J dropped 6 bases, with 15 bases sitting between them. The CDR3 sequence is 14 residues long. Per the germline V gene, CDR1 is SGDLS and CDR2 is YYNGEE. The CDR3 spells CASMRTRGSGELFF. In DNA, the CDR3 is TGTGCCAGCATGAGGACTAGGGGGTCCGGGGAGCTGTTTTTT.

The chain is built from TRBV29-1 and TRBJ2-5; either TRBD1 or TRBD2 may fit D (5 bases each). From germline, CDR1 is SQVTM and CDR2 ANQGSEA. This CDR3 is 12 amino acids long. Trimming took 4 bases from V and 2 from J, leaving 8 bases between them. CDR3 nucleotide sequence: TGCAGCGTTGCCGGGGCGCAAGAGACCCAGTACTTC. This translates into CSVAGAQETQYF.

This chain uses TRBV30 with TRBJ1-4; TRBD1 matches at 9 bases. Germline V CDR1 and CDR2: GTSNPN, SVGIG (reference sequence). This CDR3 is built from 15 residues. The V and J ends lost 0 bases and 7 bases, in that order; junction bases with no gene match: 6. CDR3: CAWSVQGAGGEKLFF. CDR3 in DNA: TGTGCCTGGAGTGTACAGGGGGCGGGTGGTGAAAAACTGTTTTTT.

V gene TRBV7-6 combines with J gene TRBJ1-6; D gene uncertain. Germline lookup yields CDR1 SGHVS and CDR2 FNYEAQ. Trimming removed 4 bases at V and 6 bases at J, with 22 bases between. The CDR3 has 18 residues. The CDR3 DNA follows: TGTGCCAGCAGCTCGGTCGCCGGGTCCGTAAAATCTAATTCACCCCTCCACTTT. Protein sequence: CASSSVAGSVKSNSPLHF.

The chain links TRBV11-3 to TRBJ2-7; 9 bases line up with TRBD1. Germline-derived CDR1 and CDR2 are SGHNT and YENEEA. The ends lost 3 bases at V and 0 bases at J; junction bases unmatched: 3. The CDR3 has 15 amino acids. In DNA form, the CDR3 reads TGTGCCAGCAGCTTCCGGGACAGGGCCTCCTACGAGCAGTACTTC. This codes for CASSFRDRASYEQYF.

This chain's CDR3 is CASSSGTSNQPQHF. The CDR3 DNA sequence: TGTGCCAGTAGTTCCGGGACATCTAATCAGCCCCAGCATTTT. The rearrangement joins TRBV12-5 to TRBJ1-5; a possible D gene is TRBD1 (6 bases). There are 14 residues in the CDR3. Germline V gene lookup returns CDR1 LGHNT and CDR2 FRNRAP.

The chain recombines TRBV18 with TRBJ1-6, with no clear D. V was clipped by 5 bases and J by 5 bases, with 10 bases between them. The CDR3 consists of 14 residues. Germline CDR1 KGHSH, CDR2 LQKENI. The CDR3 DNA reads as TGTGCCAGCTCAGGGTTGGCAGATAATTCACCCCTCCACTTT. Protein product: CASSGLADNSPLHF.

This chain connects TRBV6-8 to TRBJ1-1; no definite D call. Germline loops: CDR1 MNHGY, CDR2 SAAAGT. The CDR3 loop spans 15 amino acids. V was cut by 6 bases and J by 0 bases, with 14 bases left in between. The CDR3: CASRGRTRVNTEAFF. The CDR3 DNA follows: TGTGCCAGCAGAGGGCGAACCCGGGTGAACACTGAAGCTTTCTTT.

The V and J genes are TRBV6-8 and TRBJ2-7, with TRBD2 matching over 7 bases. The V segment lost 2 bases and the J segment 0 bases; nucleotides outside the gene matches: 4. The CDR3 is 15 amino acids. The germline CDR1 and CDR2 sequences are MNHGY and SAAAGT. This CDR3 reads CASSYGEGLSYEQYF. CDR3 sequence (DNA): TGTGCCAGCAGTTACGGGGAGGGACTCTCCTACGAGCAGTACTTC.

As regards this clone: The junction differs from germline at one of its ends, possibly a read error. V is TRBV6-8 and J is TRBJ1-5; D is ambiguous. Germline V gene sequence: CDR1 MNHGY, CDR2 SAAAGT. The CDR3 extends over 12 amino acids. CDR3 in DNA: TGTGCCAGCAGATATAGCAATCAGCTCCAGCATTTT. Translated: CASRYSNQLQHF.

The CDR3: CASRKTTGSSYEQYF. CDR3 sequence (DNA): TGTGCCAGCAGAAAGACGACAGGATCCTCCTACGAGCAGTACTTC. The genes are TRBV6-8 and TRBJ2-7; perhaps TRBD1 as D (6 bases). Trimming stripped 6 bases from V and 0 bases from J, with 15 bases between. The V gene's germline CDR1 is MNHGY and CDR2 SAAAGT. This CDR3 spans 15 amino acids.

Written as DNA, the CDR3 is TGTGCCAGTAGTATTCAGAATATCGCCTATAATTCACCCCTCCACTTT. It encodes CASSIQNIAYNSPLHF. This chain joins TRBV19 and TRBJ1-6; D is unclear. The CDR3 length is 16 residues. The V gene's germline CDR1 is LNHDA and CDR2 SQIVND (reference sequence). Trimming pared 3 bases from V and 2 bases from J, leaving 11 bases between.

The chain employs TRBV6-8 and TRBJ2-2; 8 positions match TRBD2. V lost 5 bases, J lost 7 bases, and 0 bases stayed unmatched. The CDR3 is 12 residues long. Germline-derived CDR1 and CDR2 are MNHGY and SAAAGT. The CDR3 coding sequence is TGTGCCAGCAGTCGGGGGGGCGGGGAGCTGTTTTTT. Its protein product is CASSRGGGELFF.

The genes are TRBV6-8 and TRBJ1-4; D is undetermined. This CDR3 spans 15 amino acids. The V gene lost 0 bases and the J gene lost 0 bases, with 5 bases spanning the gap. Germline CDR1 and CDR2: MNHGY and SAAAGT. CDR3 loop: CASSYSGSTNEKLFF. The CDR3 region has the DNA TGTGCCAGCAGTTACTCAGGGTCAACTAATGAAAAACTGTTTTTT.

This clone was detected only a few times. DNA of the CDR3: TGTGCCAGTACCGTTAGCGGAGCCACAGATACGCAGTATTTT. It codes for CASTVSGATDTQYF. This sequence joins TRBV19 and TRBJ2-3; a possible D gene is TRBD2 (6 bases). The CDR3 contains 14 residues. Germline V CDR1 and CDR2: LNHDA, SQIVND (reference sequence). Between the trimmed V and J ends, which lost 7 bases and 2 bases, there was a span of 13 bases.

The gene calls are TRBV19 and TRBJ2-1; 8 nucleotides align to TRBD2. This CDR3 spans 16 amino acids. J gave up 3 bases and V 3 bases, and 7 bases lay outside the gene matches. Germline V CDR1 and CDR2: LNHDA, SQIVND (reference sequence). CDR3 in DNA: TGTGCCAGTAGTATCAATAGCGGGGAGGACTACAATGAGCAGTTCTTC. This sequence encodes CASSINSGEDYNEQFF.

CDR3 sequence: CASRRDRGANEKLFF. The CDR3 DNA follows: TGTGCCAGCAGGCGTGACAGGGGCGCTAATGAAAAACTGTTTTTT. The chain uses TRBV6-8 and TRBJ1-4, with 8 nucleotides matching TRBD1. The CDR3 runs 15 residues. The germline CDR1 and CDR2 sequences are MNHGY and SAAAGT. After removal of 6 bases from V and 3 bases from J, the junction contained 6 bases not matched to a gene.

Comment on this clone: At one of its ends the junction is not consistent with the germline gene, which may arise from a read error. CDR3 amino acids: CASSLGPSDNEQFF. DNA of the CDR3: TGCGCCAGCAGTTTGGGTCCCAGTGACAATGAGCAGTTCTTC. The chain joins TRBV5-1 to TRBJ2-1; D is unresolved. Germline V CDR1 and CDR2: SGHRS, YFSETQ. The CDR3 length is 14 residues. Filled out from reference TRBV5-1 and TRBJ2-1, the complete variable domain reads KAGVTQTPRYLIKTRGQQVTLSCSPISGHRSVSWYQQTPGQGLQFLFEYFSETQRNKGNFPGRFSGRQFSNSRSEMNVSTLELGDSALYLCASSLGPSDNEQFFGPGTRLTVL.